This entry lists 21 T cell receptor beta chains sequenced from one sample in a study of cytomegalovirus exposure and HLA in healthy donors. Primers included in the PCR were 60 Vbeta and 13 Jbeta primers. The assay was immunoSEQ multiplex PCR, and TCRdb's table has in-frame clones only and misses some. The sample lists approximately 160,000 clones; 80% to 85% were seen once. Material for sequencing was PBMCs. These TCRs come from a boy under 10 years old in good health and CMV-seronegative.

This clone was detected once. The genes are TRBV7-2 and TRBJ2-6; 9 nucleotides line up with TRBD1. CDR3 size: 18 residues. The V gene end was trimmed by 3 bases and the J gene end by 0 bases; junction bases not matched to a gene: 6. Germline-derived CDR1 and CDR2 are SGHTA and FQGNSA. This chain's CDR3 is CASSLGQGYLSGANVLTF. CDR3 DNA: TGTGCCAGCAGCTTGGGACAGGGTTATCTCTCTGGGGCCAACGTCCTGACTTTC.

Here the CDR3 reads CASSTNRRGYEQYF. CDR3 sequence (DNA): TGTGCCAGTAGTACCAACCGAAGGGGTTACGAGCAGTACTTC. The chain couples TRBV19 to TRBJ2-7; D possibly corresponds to TRBD1 (5 bases). The CDR3 has 14 amino acids. Trimming took off 4 bases at V and 4 bases at J, with 14 bases between the two ends. CDR1 LNHDA and CDR2 SQIVND come from the germline V gene (reference sequence).

This chain connects TRBV4-1 to TRBJ2-5; D possibly corresponds to TRBD1 (8 bases). Germline CDR1 MGHRA, CDR2 YSYEKL. The CDR3 is made up of 16 amino acids. Trimming removed 4 bases from V and 5 bases from J, with 20 bases in between. CDR3 sequence reads: CASSRSDRVGGETQYF. The CDR3 DNA reads TGCGCCAGCAGCCGATCGGACAGGGTCGGGGGGGAGACCCAGTACTTC.

The chain uses TRBV6-1 and TRBJ2-5; the match to TRBD2 covers 15 bases. CDR1 and CDR2 from the germline V gene are MNHNS and SASEGT. The CDR3 spans 14 residues. V dropped 6 bases and J dropped 4; count of bases not matched to a gene: 0. This CDR3 reads CASRGLAGGETQYF. In DNA, the CDR3 is TGTGCCAGCAGGGGACTAGCGGGAGGAGAGACCCAGTACTTC.

The V call is TRBV5-4, the J call TRBJ2-3, with 8 positions matching TRBD1. The CDR3 loop spans 15 amino acids. Germline V gene sequence: CDR1 SGHNT, CDR2 YYREEE (reference sequence). V gave up 2 bases and J gave up 4 bases; unmatched junction bases: 6. This CDR3 is CASSLGSGGADTQYF. The CDR3 bases are TGTGCCAGCAGCTTAGGTTCAGGGGGCGCAGATACGCAGTATTTT.

V usage is TRBV27 and J usage is TRBJ2-1; 9 bases align to TRBD1. Germline V gene sequence: CDR1 MNHEY, CDR2 SMNVEV (reference sequence). V lost 5 bases to trimming and J lost 5 bases; unmatched junction nucleotides: 7. The CDR3 is 15 residues long. The CDR3 loop is CASSLGQGIHNEQFF. In DNA, the CDR3 is TGTGCCAGCAGTCTGGGACAGGGCATCCACAATGAGCAGTTCTTC.

This clone was observed a few times. The gene calls are TRBV5-6 and TRBJ2-7; D perhaps matches TRBD1 (5 bases). The germline V and J ends were trimmed by 2 bases and 2 bases, with 8 bases remaining between them. Germline V gene sequence: CDR1 SGHDT, CDR2 YYEEEE. The CDR3 loop spans 13 amino acids. CDR3 protein: CASSFGHPYEQYF. CDR3 DNA: TGTGCCAGCAGCTTTGGACATCCCTACGAGCAGTACTTC.

The V and J genes are TRBV4-1 and TRBJ1-2; the D gene is possibly TRBD1 (6 bases). V was clipped by 3 bases and J by 1 base, with 24 bases between them. Germline V CDR1 and CDR2: MGHRA, YSYEKL. This CDR3 has 19 residues. The CDR3 nucleotides read TGCGCCAGCAGCCAGGGTCCCGGGGCGAACAAGGGGGTTAACTATGGCTACACCTTC. It encodes CASSQGPGANKGVNYGYTF.

CDR3 coding DNA: TGTGCCAGCAGCAACAGCTATGGCTACACCTTC. Translating it yields CASSNSYGYTF. The chain links TRBV27 to TRBJ1-2; no firm D call. Trimming stripped 6 bases from V and 4 bases from J, with 6 bases between. Germline-derived CDR1 and CDR2 are MNHEY and SMNVEV (reference sequence). This CDR3 is 11 amino acids long.

The chain joins TRBV10-3 to TRBJ1-2; 7 positions match TRBD1. Per the germline V gene, CDR1 is ENHRY and CDR2 is SYGVKD. The ends lost 10 bases at V and 8 bases at J; junction bases unmatched: 10. This CDR3 has 12 residues. CDR3 DNA sequence: TGTGCCACCTTCGACAGGGCTTGGGGCTACACCTTC. Protein: CATFDRAWGYTF.

The chain is built from TRBV9 and TRBJ1-2; D remains ambiguous. The germline V gene has CDR1 SGDLS and CDR2 YYNGEE. The CDR3 covers 18 residues. Trimming removed 0 bases at V and 1 base at J, with 19 bases between. DNA for the CDR3: TGTGCCAGCAGCGTAGCTGAGATTAGACATCGACGTAACTATGGCTACACCTTC. It specifies CASSVAEIRHRRNYGYTF.

This clone was seen a handful of times. The chain carries TRBV28 and TRBJ2-3; D gene ambiguous. The V and J ends lost 7 bases and 0 bases respectively, with 8 bases between them. The CDR3 length is 13 residues. CDR1 and CDR2 (germline): MDHEN, SYDVKM. This CDR3 reads CASTEFSTDTQYF. In DNA, the CDR3 is TGTGCCAGCACAGAATTTAGCACAGATACGCAGTATTTT.

This clone has a handful of counts. The chain couples TRBV5-4 to TRBJ2-1; 9 nucleotides match TRBD2. The J segment lost 4 bases and the V segment lost 4 bases, leaving 12 bases of the junction unmatched. This CDR3 is built from 17 residues. Looked up from germline, CDR1 is SGHNT and CDR2 is YYREEE (reference sequence). The chain's CDR3 is CASSPPGSGREYNEQFF. DNA for the CDR3: TGTGCCAGCAGCCCACCGGGTAGCGGGAGAGAATACAATGAGCAGTTCTTC. The full variable domain, in which reference TRBV5-4 and TRBJ2-1 provide the parts outside the CDR3, is ETGVTQSPTHLIKTRGQQVTLRCSSQSGHNTVSWYQQALGQGPQFIFQYYREEENGRGNFPPRFSGLQFPNYSSELNVNALELDDSALYLCASSPPGSGREYNEQFFGPGTRLTVL.

The chain carries TRBV7-9 and TRBJ1-1; 8 bases fit TRBD1. This CDR3 comprises 18 residues. Per the germline V gene, CDR1 is SEHNR and CDR2 is FQNEAQ (reference sequence). Trimming cost V 4 bases and J 5 bases; bases outside gene matches: 18. The CDR3 coding sequence is TGTGCCAGCAGCTCCTTCCAGGGACAGGACATTTTCTGGACTGAAGCTTTCTTT. As protein: CASSSFQGQDIFWTEAFF.

The chain recombines TRBV10-3 with TRBJ1-3; a possible D gene is TRBD1 (5 bases). The CDR3 is made up of 18 amino acids. V was trimmed by 5 bases and J by 0 bases, leaving 20 bases between them. In germline, CDR1 is ENHRY, CDR2 SYGVKD. CDR3 amino acids: CAISPSRGGGISGNTIYF. CDR3 DNA sequence: TGTGCCATCAGTCCCTCACGCGGGGGGGGGATCTCTGGAAACACCATATATTTT.

The chain carries TRBV29-1 and TRBJ2-5; D gene unclear. CDR3 length: 15 residues. Germline loops: CDR1 SQVTM, CDR2 ANQGSEA. The V and J ends lost 0 bases and 3 bases respectively, with 14 bases between them. CDR3 amino acids: CSVEDLWQSKETQYF. For the CDR3, the DNA is TGCAGCGTTGAAGATCTCTGGCAGTCAAAAGAGACCCAGTACTTC.

The chain joins TRBV5-1 to TRBJ2-2; the match to TRBD2 covers 10 bases. There are 17 residues in the CDR3. The ends lost 0 bases at V and 4 bases at J; junction bases unmatched: 6. Germline loops: CDR1 SGHRS, CDR2 YFSETQ. This CDR3 reads CASSLALAGAGTGELFF. DNA of the CDR3: TGCGCCAGCAGCTTGGCCCTAGCGGGAGCGGGCACCGGGGAGCTGTTTTTT.

The chain links TRBV6-6 to TRBJ1-2; tentatively, D is TRBD1 (5 bases). Germline lookup yields CDR1 MNHNY and CDR2 SVGAGI (reference sequence). The germline V and J ends were trimmed by 4 bases and 2 bases, with 8 bases remaining between them. CDR3 size: 13 residues. Here the CDR3 reads CASSLGLNYGYTF. The CDR3 bases are TGTGCCAGCAGTTTGGGGCTGAACTATGGCTACACCTTC.

The gene calls are TRBV18 and TRBJ2-7; 9 positions match TRBD1. V lost 4 bases and J lost 5; bases outside the gene matches: 6. The CDR3 has 14 amino acids. Germline V CDR1 and CDR2: KGHSH, LQKENI. The CDR3 DNA reads TGTGCCAGCTCACTCGGACAGGGGTCAAACGAGCAGTACTTC. This translates into CASSLGQGSNEQYF. The variable domain in full, with the rest retrieved from reference TRBV18 and TRBJ2-7, is NAGVMQNPRHLVRRRGQEARLRCSPMKGHSHVYWYRQLPEEGLKFMVYLQKENIIDESGMPKERFSAEFPKEGPSILRIQQVVRGDSAAYFCASSLGQGSNEQYFGPGTRLTVT.

V usage is TRBV5-1 and J usage is TRBJ2-2; 7 bases line up with TRBD1. The CDR3 sequence is 14 residues long. With 4 bases clipped from V and 8 bases from J, the junction kept 8 bases outside the gene matches. Germline CDR1 and CDR2: SGHRS and YFSETQ. The CDR3 sequence: CASSPDRDGGELFF. In DNA form, the CDR3 reads TGCGCCAGCAGCCCCGACAGGGACGGAGGGGAGCTGTTTTTT.

The chain is built from TRBV2 and TRBJ2-7; D remains unclear. CDR3 size: 10 residues. Germline V gives CDR1 SNHLY, CDR2 FYNNEI. V lost 4 bases and J lost 6, with 4 bases in between. CDR3 sequence reads: CASSAVEQYF. CDR3 in DNA: TGTGCCAGCAGTGCGGTCGAGCAGTACTTC. The full variable domain, rest sourced from reference TRBV2 and TRBJ2-7, is EPEVTQTPSHQVTQMGQEVILRCVPISNHLYFYWYRQILGQKVEFLVSFYNNEISEKSEIFDDQFSVERPDGSNFTLKIRSTKLEDSAMYFCASSAVEQYFGPGTRLTVT.